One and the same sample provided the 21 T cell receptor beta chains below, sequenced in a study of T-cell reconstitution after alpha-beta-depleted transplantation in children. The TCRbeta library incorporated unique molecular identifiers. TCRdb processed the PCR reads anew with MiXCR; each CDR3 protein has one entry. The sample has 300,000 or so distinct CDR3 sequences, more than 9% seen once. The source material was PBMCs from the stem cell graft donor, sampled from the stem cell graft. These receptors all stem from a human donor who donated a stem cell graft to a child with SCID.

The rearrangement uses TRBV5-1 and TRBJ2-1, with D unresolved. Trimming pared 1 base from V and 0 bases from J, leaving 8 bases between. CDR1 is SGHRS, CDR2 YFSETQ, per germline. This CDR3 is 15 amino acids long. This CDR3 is CASSLLRSSYNEQFF. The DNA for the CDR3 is TGCGCCAGCAGCTTGTTGAGGAGCTCCTACAATGAGCAGTTCTTC.

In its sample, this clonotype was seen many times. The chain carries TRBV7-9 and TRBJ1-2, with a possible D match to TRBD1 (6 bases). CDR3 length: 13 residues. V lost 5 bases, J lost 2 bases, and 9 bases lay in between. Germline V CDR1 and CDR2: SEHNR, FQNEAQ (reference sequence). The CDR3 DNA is TGTGCCAGCAGCCACGGACAGAACTATGGCTACACCTTC. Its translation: CASSHGQNYGYTF.

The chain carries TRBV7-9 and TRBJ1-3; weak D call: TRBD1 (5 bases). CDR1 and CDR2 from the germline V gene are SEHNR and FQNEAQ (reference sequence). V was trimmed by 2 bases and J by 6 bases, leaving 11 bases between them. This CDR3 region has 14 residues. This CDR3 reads CASSLRGRENTIYF. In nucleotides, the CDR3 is TGTGCCAGCAGCTTAAGGGGTCGCGAAAACACCATATATTTT.

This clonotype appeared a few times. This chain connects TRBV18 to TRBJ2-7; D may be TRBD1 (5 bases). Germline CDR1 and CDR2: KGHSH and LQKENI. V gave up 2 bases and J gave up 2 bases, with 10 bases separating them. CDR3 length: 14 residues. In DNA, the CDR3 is TGTGCCAGCTCACCAAGGATGACAGCCTACGAGCAGTACTTC. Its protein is CASSPRMTAYEQYF.

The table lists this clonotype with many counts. CDR3 sequence (DNA): TGTGCCAGCAGCCCCCGGACAGGGGAGACCGGGGAGCTGTTTTTT. This translates into CASSPRTGETGELFF. The chain couples TRBV6-5 to TRBJ2-2, with 9 bases that match TRBD1. Germline V gives CDR1 MNHEY, CDR2 SVGAGI. V dropped 6 bases and J dropped 5; count of bases not matched to a gene: 7. This CDR3 has 15 amino acids.

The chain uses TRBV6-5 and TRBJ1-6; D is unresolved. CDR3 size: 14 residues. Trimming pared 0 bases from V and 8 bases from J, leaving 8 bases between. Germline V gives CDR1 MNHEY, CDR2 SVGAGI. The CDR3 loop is CASSYSTGDSPLHF. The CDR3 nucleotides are TGTGCCAGCAGTTACTCTACGGGTGATTCACCCCTCCACTTT.

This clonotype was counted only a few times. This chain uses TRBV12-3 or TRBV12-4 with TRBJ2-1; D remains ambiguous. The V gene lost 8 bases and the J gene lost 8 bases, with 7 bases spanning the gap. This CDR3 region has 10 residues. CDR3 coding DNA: TGTGCCAGCGGAAGGGATGAGCAGTTCTTC. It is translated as CASGRDEQFF.

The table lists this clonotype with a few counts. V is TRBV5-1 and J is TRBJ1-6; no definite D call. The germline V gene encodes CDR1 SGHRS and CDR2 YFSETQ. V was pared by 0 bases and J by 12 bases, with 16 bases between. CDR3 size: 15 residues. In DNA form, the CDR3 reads TGCGCCAGCAGCTTGGTTAGCGGAGTACAGCGACCCCTCCACTTT. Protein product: CASSLVSGVQRPLHF.

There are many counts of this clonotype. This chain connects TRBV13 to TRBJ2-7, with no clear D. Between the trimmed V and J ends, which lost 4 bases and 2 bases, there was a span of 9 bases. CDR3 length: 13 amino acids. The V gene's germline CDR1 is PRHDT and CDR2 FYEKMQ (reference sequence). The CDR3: CASSSFLAYEQYF. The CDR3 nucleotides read TGTGCCAGCAGCTCGTTCTTAGCCTACGAGCAGTACTTC.

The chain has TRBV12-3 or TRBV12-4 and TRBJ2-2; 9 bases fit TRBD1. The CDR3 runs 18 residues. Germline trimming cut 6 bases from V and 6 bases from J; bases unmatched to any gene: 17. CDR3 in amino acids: CASSRYIPRQGGPGELFF. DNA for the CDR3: TGTGCCAGCAGCCGTTATATCCCGCGACAGGGGGGGCCCGGGGAGCTGTTTTTT.

CDR3 in amino acids: CASSSRRITNNQPQHF. CDR3 bases: TGTGCCAGCAGTTCCCGACGGATAACGAACAATCAGCCCCAGCATTTT. The J gene is TRBJ1-5, the V gene TRBV2, with unresolved D. Trimming removed 5 bases at V and 3 bases at J, with 17 bases between. This CDR3 is built from 16 residues. The germline V gene has CDR1 SNHLY and CDR2 FYNNEI. The whole variable domain, filled in from reference TRBV2 and TRBJ1-5, reads EPEVTQTPSHQVTQMGQEVILRCVPISNHLYFYWYRQILGQKVEFLVSFYNNEISEKSEIFDDQFSVERPDGSNFTLKIRSTKLEDSAMYFCASSSRRITNNQPQHFGDGTRLSIL.

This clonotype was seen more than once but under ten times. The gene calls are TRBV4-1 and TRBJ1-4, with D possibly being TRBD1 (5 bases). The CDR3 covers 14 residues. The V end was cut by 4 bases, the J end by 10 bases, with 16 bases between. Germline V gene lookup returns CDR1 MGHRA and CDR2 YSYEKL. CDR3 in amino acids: CASSRGTYIGKLFF. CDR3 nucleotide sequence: TGCGCCAGCAGCCGCGGGACCTACATCGGAAAACTGTTTTTT.

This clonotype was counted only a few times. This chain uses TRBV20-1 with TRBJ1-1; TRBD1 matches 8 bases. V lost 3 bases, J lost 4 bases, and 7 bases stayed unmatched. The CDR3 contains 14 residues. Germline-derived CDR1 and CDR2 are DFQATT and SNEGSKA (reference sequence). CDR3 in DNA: TGCAGTGCTAGGGAGACAGGGGTGCGCACTGAAGCTTTCTTT. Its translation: CSARETGVRTEAFF.

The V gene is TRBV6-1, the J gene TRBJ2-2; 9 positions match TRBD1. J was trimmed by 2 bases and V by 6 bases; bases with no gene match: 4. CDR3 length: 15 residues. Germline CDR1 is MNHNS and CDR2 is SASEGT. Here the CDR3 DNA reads TGTGCCAGCAGGTCGGGACAGGGTAACACCGGGGAGCTGTTTTTT. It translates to CASRSGQGNTGELFF.

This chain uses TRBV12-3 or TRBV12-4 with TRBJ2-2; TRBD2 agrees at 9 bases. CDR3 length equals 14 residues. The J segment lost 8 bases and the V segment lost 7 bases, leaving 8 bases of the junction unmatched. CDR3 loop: CASTPLAGYGELFF. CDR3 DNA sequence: TGTGCCAGCACACCCCTAGCGGGGTATGGGGAGCTGTTTTTT.

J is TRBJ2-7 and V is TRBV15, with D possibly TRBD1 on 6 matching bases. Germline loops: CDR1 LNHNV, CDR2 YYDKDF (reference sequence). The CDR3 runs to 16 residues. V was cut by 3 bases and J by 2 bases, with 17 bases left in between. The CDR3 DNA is TGTGCCACCAGCAGTTGGGGGCATGGCACAACCTACGAGCAGTACTTC. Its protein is CATSSWGHGTTYEQYF.

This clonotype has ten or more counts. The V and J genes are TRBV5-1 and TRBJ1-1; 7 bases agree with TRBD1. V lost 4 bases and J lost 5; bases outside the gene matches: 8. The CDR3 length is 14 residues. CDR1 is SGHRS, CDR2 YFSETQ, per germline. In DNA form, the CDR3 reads TGCGCCAGCAGCGTAGGGACAGCGGGGACTGAAGCTTTCTTT. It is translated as CASSVGTAGTEAFF.

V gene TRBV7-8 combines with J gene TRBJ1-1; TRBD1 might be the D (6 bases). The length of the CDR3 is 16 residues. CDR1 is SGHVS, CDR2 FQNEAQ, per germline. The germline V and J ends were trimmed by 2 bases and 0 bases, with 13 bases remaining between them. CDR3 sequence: CASSLRVGALNTEAFF. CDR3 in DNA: TGTGCCAGCAGCTTAAGGGTGGGGGCGCTGAACACTGAAGCTTTCTTT.

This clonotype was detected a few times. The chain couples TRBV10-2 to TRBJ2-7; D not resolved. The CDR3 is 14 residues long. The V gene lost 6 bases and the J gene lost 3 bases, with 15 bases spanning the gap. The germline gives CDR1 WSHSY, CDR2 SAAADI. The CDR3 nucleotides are TGCGCCAGCAGGGACCCCCAAAGAGACTACGAGCAGTACTTC. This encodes CASRDPQRDYEQYF.

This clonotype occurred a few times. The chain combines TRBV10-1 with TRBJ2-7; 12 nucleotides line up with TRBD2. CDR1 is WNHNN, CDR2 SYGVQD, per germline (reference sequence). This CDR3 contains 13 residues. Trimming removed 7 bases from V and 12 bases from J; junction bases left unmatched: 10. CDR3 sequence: CASTASGGAPMYF. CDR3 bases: TGCGCCAGCACCGCTAGCGGGGGGGCACCGATGTACTTC.

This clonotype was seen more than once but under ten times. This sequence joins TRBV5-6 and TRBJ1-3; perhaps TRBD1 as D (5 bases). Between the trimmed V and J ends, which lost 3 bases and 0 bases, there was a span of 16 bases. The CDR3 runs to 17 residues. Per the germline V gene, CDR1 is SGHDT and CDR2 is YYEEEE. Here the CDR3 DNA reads TGTGCCAGCAGCTCAGTCACCGGGACCTACTCTGGAAACACCATATATTTT. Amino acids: CASSSVTGTYSGNTIYF.